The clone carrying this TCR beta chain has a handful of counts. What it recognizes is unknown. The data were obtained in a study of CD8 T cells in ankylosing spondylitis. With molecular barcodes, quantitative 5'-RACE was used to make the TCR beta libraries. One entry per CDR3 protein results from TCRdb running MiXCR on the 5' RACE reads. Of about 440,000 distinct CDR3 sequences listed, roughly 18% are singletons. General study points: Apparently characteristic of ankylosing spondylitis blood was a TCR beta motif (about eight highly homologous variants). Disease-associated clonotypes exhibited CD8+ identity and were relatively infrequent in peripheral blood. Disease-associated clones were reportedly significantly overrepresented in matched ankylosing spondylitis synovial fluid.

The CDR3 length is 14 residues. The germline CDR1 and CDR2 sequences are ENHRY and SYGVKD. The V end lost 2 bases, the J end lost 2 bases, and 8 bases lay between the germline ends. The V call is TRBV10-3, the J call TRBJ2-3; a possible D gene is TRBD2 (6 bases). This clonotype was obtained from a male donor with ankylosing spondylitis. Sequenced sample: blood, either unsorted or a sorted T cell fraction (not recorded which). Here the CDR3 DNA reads TGTGCCATCAGTGAGGGGGACTCCACAGATACGCAGTATTTT. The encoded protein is CAISEGDSTDTQYF.